The clone carrying this TCR beta chain was detected many times. Its antigen is currently unknown. Clinicians diagnosed patients from clinical symptoms, serum thyroxine and TRAb, thyroid ultrasound and orbital computed tomography. Fresh 10 ml peripheral blood yielded PBMCs. Amplified regions were TCR beta CDR3 sequences from RNA transcripts. An initial round of RT-PCR targeting the TCR CDR3 relied on the HTBI primer set. TCRdb reprocessed the multiplex PCR reads with MiXCR, giving one entry per CDR3 protein. This sample has about 480,000 distinct CDR3 sequences; roughly an eighth occur once, and the top ten carry about a sixth. The record originates from a study of T cells in Graves' hyperthyroidism and ophthalmopathy. Germline loops: CDR1 MNHNS, CDR2 SASEGT. Germline trimming cut 2 bases from V and 3 bases from J; bases unmatched to any gene: 4. This CDR3 comprises 15 residues. Study results and limitations: Blood samples included most of the expanded thyroid clonotypes exceeding 0.001. The model made its ophthalmopathy prediction, and onset followed a median approximately 6 months later.

The sample taken for sequencing was blood. This chain connects TRBV6-1 to TRBJ1-1; 9 positions match TRBD1. This receptor was identified in a woman between 18 and 29 years old with Graves' hyperthyroidism. CDR3 coding DNA: TGTGCCAGCAGTGAACTTACAGGGGGCTACACTGAAGCTTTCTTT. Amino acid sequence: CASSELTGGYTEAFF.